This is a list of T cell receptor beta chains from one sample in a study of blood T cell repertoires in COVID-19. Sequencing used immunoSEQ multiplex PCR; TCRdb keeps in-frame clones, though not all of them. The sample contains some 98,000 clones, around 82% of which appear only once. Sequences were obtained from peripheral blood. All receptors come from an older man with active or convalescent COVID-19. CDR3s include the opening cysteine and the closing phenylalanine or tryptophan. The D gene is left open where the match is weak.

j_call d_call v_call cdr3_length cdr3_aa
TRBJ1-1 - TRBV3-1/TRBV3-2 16 CASSQVSTGMNTEAFF
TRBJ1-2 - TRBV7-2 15 CASTSFEGWGYGYTF
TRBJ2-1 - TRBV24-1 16 CATSDPSRGGGNEQFF
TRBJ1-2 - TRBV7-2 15 CASSLQRGTNYGYTF
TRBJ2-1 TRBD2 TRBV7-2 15 CASIAGTSGSNEQFF
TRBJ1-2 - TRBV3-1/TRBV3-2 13 CASSPGLAYGYTF
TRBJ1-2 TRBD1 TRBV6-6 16 CASSYSTGTGADGYTF
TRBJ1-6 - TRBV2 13 CASSQGYNSPLHF
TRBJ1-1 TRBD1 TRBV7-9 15 CASSAGTETNTEAFF
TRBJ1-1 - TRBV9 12 CARRVTDTEAFF
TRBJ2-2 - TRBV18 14 CASSPNRDAGELFF
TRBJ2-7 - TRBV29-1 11 CSAGTQYEQYF
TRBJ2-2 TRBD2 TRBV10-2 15 CASRGLAGATGELFF
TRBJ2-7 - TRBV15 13 CATSSRDNYEQYF
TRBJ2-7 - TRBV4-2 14 CASSQTGNPYEQYF
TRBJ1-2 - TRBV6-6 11 CASSYTGFYTF
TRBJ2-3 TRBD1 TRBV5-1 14 CASSNRGRTDTQYF
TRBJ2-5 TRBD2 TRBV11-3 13 CASSSSGQETQYF
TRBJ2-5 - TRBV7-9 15 CASSANQGPQETQYF
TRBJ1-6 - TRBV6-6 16 CASSQLAGRYNSPLHF
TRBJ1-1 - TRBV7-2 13 CASSQDRNTEAFF
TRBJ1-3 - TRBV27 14 CASSTHRAGNTIYF
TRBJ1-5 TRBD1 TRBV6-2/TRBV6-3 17 CASSRPSRTGDNQPQHF
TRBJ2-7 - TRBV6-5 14 CASSPYGGGAEQYF
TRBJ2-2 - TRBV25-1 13 CASGQGGSGELFF
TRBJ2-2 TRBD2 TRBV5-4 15 CASSFERGNTGELFF
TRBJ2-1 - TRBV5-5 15 CASSARTARWNEQFF
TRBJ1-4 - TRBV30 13 CAWSVRDNEKLFF
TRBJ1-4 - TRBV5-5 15 CASSLQGATNEKLFF
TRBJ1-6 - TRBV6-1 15 CASSDQAPYNSPLHF
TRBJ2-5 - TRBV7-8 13 CASSYQGGETQYF
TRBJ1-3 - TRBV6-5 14 CASSRMPGGNTIYF
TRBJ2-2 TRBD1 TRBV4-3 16 CASSQDRTGKAGELFF
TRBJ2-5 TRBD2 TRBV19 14 CASSSSGARETQYF
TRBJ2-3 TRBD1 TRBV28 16 CASSYQSDRVGDTQYF
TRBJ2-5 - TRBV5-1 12 CASSLREETQYF